The source of this T cell receptor (beta chain) is a study of early T cells in non-severe SARS-CoV-2 infection (TCRdb year 2021). Background for the entire study: TCR sequencing used bulk RNA from unsorted whole blood, so alpha and beta chains could not be paired.

Set within a cohort of healthcare workers in London, UK, this nested case-control study involved weekly PCR testing of nasopharyngeal swabs along with blood sampling. Healthcare workers were recruited between 23 and 31 March 2020, during the week of the UK lockdown, and were followed weekly for up to roughly 15 weeks. Beyond this particular receptor, the publication reports: VDJdb matching was skewed toward anti-spike CD8 responses and likely underestimated virus-specific expansions, missing private and CD4 specificities.

This clonotype has more than one count but fewer than ten. It lacks a known antigen. It has no much larger one-base neighbor in the sample; base qualities were not kept. The protocol used for the library was 5' RACE. The reads were generated on a NextSeq 500. The TCR library protocol attached unique molecular identifiers to individual cDNA molecules to correct for sequencing error and PCR bias. Sequencing covered both TCR alpha and beta chains, and within each sample the abundances of alpha and beta sequences were tightly co-correlated. In the original analysis: Decombinator V4 was used to perform V gene, J gene and CDR3 annotation of TCR sequences. Expanded TCRs were defined as changing significantly between any two time points under a Poisson model with p below 0.0001. Abundances of TCRs were expressed as counts per million after normalisation to the total number of TCRs sequenced in each sample. VDJdb, accessed on 1 November 2021, was searched for TCRs annotated for CMV, EBV and SARS-CoV-2, and TCRs annotated for more than one antigen were excluded. TCRdb's own reprocessing of the public reads used fastp at Q25 and MiXCR and kept productive beta chains. Each record represents a unique CDR3 protein, reported with the most common genes and DNA among its rows. TCRdb, not the original authors, processed these V and J calls. For this sample the table gives tens of thousands of distinct CDR3 sequences, of which about 9.8% were detected only once. The ten largest clones take up approximately 18% of the sample.

Sequenced material: whole blood. The clonotype originates from an adult who was a healthcare worker with PCR-confirmed SARS-CoV-2 infection or an uninfected control (not recorded which).

The sequence in DNA is TGCGCCAGCAGTGGCAACATCGATGAAGCTTTCTTT. The encoded protein is CASSGNIDEAFF. This chain is built from TRBV10-2 and TRBJ1-1; the D gene assignment is ambiguous. The germline ends are 10 bases apart after V is trimmed by 4 bases and J by 7 bases. The germline V gene supplies CDR1 WSHSY and CDR2 SAAADI. The CDR3 spans 12 residues, from the cysteine through the phenylalanine. The CDR3 DNA has 36 bases and is translated from base 1.